The present entry profiles one T cell receptor beta chain with its context. In the authors' workflow: Amplification from reference gene primers served as the basis for estimated nucleated cell counts. Using immunoSEQ multiplex PCR, the repertoire was profiled, and TCRdb retains in-frame clones only, with some absent. V, J and clone size are taken as reported in that table, and D and trimming were inferred from the DNA itself. The profile shows 200,000 or so clones, less than 90% of them singletons. The data were taken from a study of blood T cell repertoires in COVID-19. On the study more broadly: Sources were T cells, B-cell-depleted T cells, or PBMCs; the material itself was cDNA or gDNA.

The CDR3 is 17 residues long. Trimming pared 1 base from V and 4 bases from J, leaving 20 bases between. Germline-derived CDR1 and CDR2 are LNHNV and YYDKDF (reference sequence). This receptor was obtained from a woman aged 70-85 years with acute or convalescent COVID-19. The sequenced sample was peripheral blood. The chain carries TRBV15 and TRBJ2-7; the D gene is possibly TRBD2 (7 bases). CDR3 DNA sequence: TGTGCCACCAGCAGAGGGGGGCCGGGGGGAGTCATGTACGAGCAGTACTTC. Protein: CATSRGGPGGVMYEQYF.